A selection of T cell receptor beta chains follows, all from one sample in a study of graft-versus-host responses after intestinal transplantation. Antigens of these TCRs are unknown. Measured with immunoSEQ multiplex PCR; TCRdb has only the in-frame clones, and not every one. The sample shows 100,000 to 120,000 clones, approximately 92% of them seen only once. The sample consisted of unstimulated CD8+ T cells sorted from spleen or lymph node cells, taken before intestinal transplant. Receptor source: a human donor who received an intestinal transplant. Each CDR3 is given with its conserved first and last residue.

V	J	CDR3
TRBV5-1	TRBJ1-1	CASSPENFLGAFF
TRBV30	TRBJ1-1	CACDSYTEAFF
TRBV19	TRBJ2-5	CASSISGRVRETQYF
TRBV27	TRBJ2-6	CASSFGGSAGANVLTF
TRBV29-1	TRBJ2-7	CSVPGIYEQYF
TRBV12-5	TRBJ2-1	CASGLPTPGVANEQFF
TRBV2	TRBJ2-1	CASKIEYEQFF
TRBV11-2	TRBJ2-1	CASSLAGEDNEQFF
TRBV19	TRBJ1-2	CASSIVPGYGYTF
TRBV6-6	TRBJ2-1	CASSYSIGGGYNEQFF
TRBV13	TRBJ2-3	CASSYRAVSQYF
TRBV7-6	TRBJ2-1	CASSPSGSSYNEQFF
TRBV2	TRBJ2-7	CASTERGSSYEQYF
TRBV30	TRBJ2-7	CAWSVPDYEQYF
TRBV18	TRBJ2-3	CASSPLEEGDTQYF
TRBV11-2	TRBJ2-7	CASSTVTPRDLSYEQYF
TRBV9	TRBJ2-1	CASSVSRTGGFYNEQFF
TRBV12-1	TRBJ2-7	CASSSGTSGSGPYEQYF
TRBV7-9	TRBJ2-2	CASSPGVSGELFF
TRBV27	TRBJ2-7	CASSVVGHTYEQYF
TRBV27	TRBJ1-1	CASSLTGAGTEAFF
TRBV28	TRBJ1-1	CASSRSKSGAFF
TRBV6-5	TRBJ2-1	CASSPQPGEQFF
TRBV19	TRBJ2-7	CASSWTSGRDMPPYEQYF
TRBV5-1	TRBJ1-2	CASSLEGGYGYTF
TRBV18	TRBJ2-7	CASSPTSGTTKYEQYF
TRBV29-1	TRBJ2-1	CSVVTFSFYNEQFF
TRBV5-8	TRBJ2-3	CASSLEVGADTQYF
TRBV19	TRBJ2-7	CASSIGYEQYF
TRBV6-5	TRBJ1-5	CASSYSGEGQPQHF
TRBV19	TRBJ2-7	CASSPSAGGEQYF
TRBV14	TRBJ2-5	CASSQVSLGETQYF
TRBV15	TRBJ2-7	CATSREGEGIAYEQYF
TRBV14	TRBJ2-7	CASSQTLAGATYEQYF
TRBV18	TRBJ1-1	CASSPKSDLNTEAFF
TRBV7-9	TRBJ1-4	CASSLAEQGFGEKLFF
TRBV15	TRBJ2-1	CATSVDFNEQFF
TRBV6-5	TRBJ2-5	CASSYSEETQYF
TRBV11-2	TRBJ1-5	CASSLHPGGQPQHF
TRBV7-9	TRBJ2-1	CASSGGGLGGEGSYNEQFF
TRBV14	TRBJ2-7	CASSQTGAAVYEQYF
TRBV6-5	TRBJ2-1	CASSYRNEQFF